This T cell receptor beta chain stems from a study of blood T cell repertoires in COVID-19. The table came from immunoSEQ multiplex PCR; TCRdb's copy has only in-frame clones and leaves some out. Seen here are 65,000 or so clones, 75% to 90% observed once, and the top ten hold around 10%. V gave up 3 bases and J gave up 4 bases; unmatched junction bases: 14. CDR1 is SGHAT and CDR2 is FQNNGV in the germline V gene. This CDR3 has 19 amino acids. This clone has just one count. The chain links TRBV11-2 to TRBJ2-1; 11 positions agree with TRBD2. Material: peripheral blood. The source of this sequence is a human donor with acute or convalescent COVID-19. The donor label of this sample is uncertain. The CDR3 is CASSFGTSGLSARYNEQFF. CDR3 in DNA: TGTGCCAGCAGCTTCGGGACTAGCGGACTCTCCGCGCGGTACAATGAGCAGTTCTTC.